These 23 T cell receptor beta chains were all obtained from the same sample, sequenced in a study of vaccination effects on CD4 cells after COVID-19. Assay used: immunoSEQ multiplex PCR; TCRdb lists only in-frame clones, some missing. The data contain 70,000 or so clones, roughly three quarters of them singletons. Following a roughly 11-day culture, CD4+ T cells were purified. Antigens of these TCRs are unknown. The sample here was CD4+ T cells from PBMCs cultured without peptide, taken before COVID-19 vaccination. Receptors were obtained from a human donor who received a COVID-19 vaccine.

V is TRBV15 and J is TRBJ1-4, with a possible D match to TRBD1 (5 bases). CDR1 LNHNV and CDR2 YYDKDF come from the germline V gene (reference sequence). The V gene lost 3 bases and the J gene lost 5 bases, with 16 bases spanning the gap. The CDR3 is 16 residues long. This CDR3 is CATSRDTGVGNEKLFF. CDR3 nucleotide sequence: TGTGCCACCAGCAGGGACACGGGCGTAGGAAATGAAAAACTGTTTTTT. Supplemented by reference TRBV15 and TRBJ1-4, the full variable domain reads DAMVIQNPRYQVTQFGKPVTLSCSQTLNHNVMYWYQQKSSQAPKLLFHYYDKDFNNEADTPDNFQSRRPNTSFCFLDIRSPGLGDTAMYLCATSRDTGVGNEKLFFGSGTQLSVL.

The gene calls are TRBV3-1 (or the pseudogene TRBV3-2) and TRBJ1-2; D not resolved. The V gene's germline CDR1 is LGHDT and CDR2 YNNKEL (reference sequence). This CDR3 is built from 12 residues. The ends were cut back, 3 bases at V and 6 bases at J, with 8 bases in the middle. DNA for the CDR3: TGTGCCAGCAGCCAGATGACACATGGCTACACCTTC. Translation gives CASSQMTHGYTF.

The rearrangement links TRBV4-2 to TRBJ2-3; D not resolved. There are 11 residues in the CDR3. V lost 2 bases and J 7 bases, leaving 4 bases between the germline ends. The germline V gene has CDR1 LGHNA and CDR2 YNFKEQ. The CDR3 sequence is CASSQKNTQYF. The CDR3 nucleotides read TGTGCCAGCAGCCAAAAAAATACGCAGTATTTT.

This rearrangement joins TRBV6-5 to TRBJ1-3; D may be TRBD1 (5 bases). The germline CDR1 and CDR2 sequences are MNHEY and SVGAGI. V dropped 4 bases and J dropped 0 bases, with 7 bases sitting between them. The CDR3 is made up of 14 amino acids. The CDR3 reads CASSFGGSGNTIYF. The CDR3 nucleotides read TGTGCCAGCAGTTTTGGGGGCTCTGGAAACACCATATATTTT.

This clone was counted between two and nine times. The J gene is TRBJ1-5, the V gene TRBV2, with 11 bases fitting TRBD1. With V trimmed by 5 bases and J by 4 bases, 4 bases remained unmatched. CDR1 is SNHLY, CDR2 FYNNEI, per germline. This CDR3 comprises 15 residues. CDR3: CASSSGTGGNQPQHF. DNA for the CDR3: TGTGCCAGCAGTAGTGGGACAGGGGGGAATCAGCCCCAGCATTTT.

The CDR3 here is CATSRSEARGTDEQFF. The CDR3 nucleotides are TGTGCCACCAGTAGATCGGAGGCTAGGGGGACCGATGAGCAGTTCTTC. The chain carries TRBV15 and TRBJ2-1, with D possibly TRBD1 on 6 matching bases. This CDR3 is built from 16 residues. Germline CDR1 LNHNV, CDR2 YYDKDF (reference sequence). V was pared by 6 bases and J by 8 bases, with 23 bases between.

V usage is TRBV24-1 and J usage is TRBJ2-3; 9 bases line up with TRBD1. The ends lost 9 bases at V and 7 bases at J; junction bases unmatched: 10. CDR3 length: 14 amino acids. CDR1 and CDR2 (germline): KGHDR, SFDVKD. DNA for the CDR3: TGTGCCACCGCGGCCGGGGGACAGGGTCATACGCAGTATTTT. Encoded protein: CATAAGGQGHTQYF.

The V call is TRBV9, the J call TRBJ2-5; D gene uncertain. This CDR3 is 14 amino acids long. Germline assignment: CDR1 SGDLS and CDR2 YYNGEE. V was shortened by 0 bases and J by 5 bases, with 11 bases between the two germline ends. The CDR3 nucleotides are TGTGCCAGCAGCGTAGCAGGTACTGCGGAGACCCAGTACTTC. Its protein is CASSVAGTAETQYF.

The V and J genes are TRBV6-5 and TRBJ1-6, with 7 bases fitting TRBD1. The ends lost 0 bases at V and 7 bases at J; junction bases unmatched: 6. The CDR3 loop spans 16 amino acids. In germline, CDR1 is MNHEY, CDR2 SVGAGI. The CDR3 DNA is TGTGCCAGCAGTTACTCGGAGACAGGGTCCAATTCACCCCTCCACTTT. This gives the protein CASSYSETGSNSPLHF.

This clone was picked up a small number of times. The chain links TRBV4-1 to TRBJ1-3; the D gene is possibly TRBD1 (5 bases). The CDR3 runs to 15 residues. V was shortened by 6 bases and J by 3 bases, with 15 bases between the two germline ends. Germline assignment: CDR1 MGHRA and CDR2 YSYEKL. The CDR3 loop is CASRPGGVIGNTIYF. The CDR3 DNA sequence: TGCGCCAGCAGACCCGGGGGAGTTATTGGAAACACCATATATTTT.

The genes are TRBV6-5 and TRBJ1-2, with 7 nucleotides matching TRBD1. J was trimmed by 6 bases and V by 6 bases; bases with no gene match: 7. Germline V gives CDR1 MNHEY, CDR2 SVGAGI. The CDR3 is 13 residues long. The CDR3: CASRSLGQNGYTF. CDR3 DNA sequence: TGTGCCAGCAGATCTCTGGGACAGAATGGCTACACCTTC.

Only one count was recorded for this clone. The V and J genes are TRBV24-1 and TRBJ2-5; 12 positions match TRBD2. The CDR3 runs to 15 residues. V lost 5 bases and J lost 7; bases outside the gene matches: 7. Germline assignment: CDR1 KGHDR and CDR2 SFDVKD. The CDR3 region is CATSGTSGAQGTQYF. The CDR3 DNA sequence: TGTGCCACCAGTGGGACTAGCGGGGCTCAGGGGACCCAGTACTTC.

This rearrangement joins TRBV4-3 to TRBJ2-2; TRBD1 matches at 7 bases. The CDR3 has 16 residues. Germline loops: CDR1 LGHNA, CDR2 YSLEER. V lost 2 bases to trimming and J lost 4 bases; unmatched junction nucleotides: 7. In nucleotides, the CDR3 is TGCGCCAGCAGCCAATTCTACTCAGGGGGCACCGGGGAGCTGTTTTTT. This translates into CASSQFYSGGTGELFF.

The genes are TRBV6-2 or TRBV6-3 and TRBJ1-1; 9 bases align to TRBD1. J lost 3 bases, V lost 0 bases, and 2 bases had no gene match. The germline CDR1 and CDR2 sequences are MNHEY and SVGEGT. This CDR3 contains 15 residues. The CDR3: CASSYSGQGHTEAFF. CDR3 nucleotides: TGTGCCAGCAGTTACTCAGGACAGGGGCACACTGAAGCTTTCTTT.

The chain employs TRBV7-9 and TRBJ1-3; unclear D gene. V was clipped by 0 bases and J by 3 bases, with 12 bases between them. The CDR3 is 16 residues long. Germline CDR1 and CDR2: SEHNR and FQNEAQ (reference sequence). CDR3 sequence (DNA): TGTGCCAGCAGCTTAGCCAGGCCAGTTTATGGAAACACCATATATTTT. Protein product: CASSLARPVYGNTIYF.

CDR3 in amino acids: CASSLNRGENEKLFF. DNA for the CDR3: TGTGCCAGTAGTTTGAACAGGGGGGAAAATGAAAAACTGTTTTTT. The chain has TRBV19 and TRBJ1-4; 8 bases match TRBD1. The germline gives CDR1 LNHDA, CDR2 SQIVND (reference sequence). CDR3 size: 15 residues. V gave up 5 bases and J gave up 5 bases; unmatched junction bases: 7.

This clone was counted a single time. V usage is TRBV27 and J usage is TRBJ1-4; no reliable D call. V lost 2 bases, J lost 2 bases, and 9 bases lay in between. Germline V lookup: CDR1 MNHEY, CDR2 SMNVEV (reference sequence). This CDR3 comprises 15 residues. The CDR3 loop reads CASSLVGSTNEKLFF. CDR3 bases: TGTGCCAGCAGTTTAGTGGGGTCCACTAATGAAAAACTGTTTTTT.

The CDR3 DNA follows: TGTGCCAGCAGCCGCGATAGGGCTGGAAACACCATATATTTT. The encoded protein is CASSRDRAGNTIYF. This rearrangement joins TRBV6-6 to TRBJ1-3, with D unclear. Germline lookup yields CDR1 MNHNY and CDR2 SVGAGI (reference sequence). The CDR3 loop spans 14 amino acids. Trimming took 6 bases from V and 2 from J, leaving 11 bases between them.

This clone was recorded a few times. The chain combines TRBV19 with TRBJ2-2; perhaps TRBD1 as D (6 bases). In germline, CDR1 is LNHDA, CDR2 SQIVND (reference sequence). This CDR3 region has 17 residues. V was cut by 3 bases and J by 4 bases, with 18 bases left in between. The CDR3 region has the DNA TGTGCCAGTAGTATTCTAGGGACAAGGGGTCGCACCGGGGAGCTGTTTTTT. Its translation is CASSILGTRGRTGELFF.

The chain combines TRBV24-1 with TRBJ2-1; 7 bases align to TRBD2. The CDR3 covers 16 residues. Germline V gene sequence: CDR1 KGHDR, CDR2 SFDVKD. V lost 3 bases to trimming and J lost 8 bases; unmatched junction nucleotides: 12. CDR3 protein: CATSDPRGDGSHEQFF. DNA for the CDR3: TGTGCCACCAGTGATCCTCGGGGGGATGGTTCTCATGAGCAGTTCTTC.

The J gene is TRBJ2-3, the V gene TRBV4-1; D unresolved. V lost 1 base to trimming and J lost 8 bases, with 16 bases between them. The CDR3 is 15 residues long. Germline-derived CDR1 and CDR2 are MGHRA and YSYEKL. The CDR3: CASSQVSSLQGTQYF. Written as DNA, the CDR3 is TGCGCCAGCAGCCAAGTCAGTAGTCTCCAAGGTACGCAGTATTTT.

This chain connects TRBV15 to TRBJ2-1, with D uncertain. In germline, CDR1 is LNHNV, CDR2 YYDKDF (reference sequence). V was cut by 0 bases and J by 9 bases, with 9 bases left in between. This CDR3 comprises 13 residues. The CDR3 DNA sequence: TGTGCCACCAGCAGAGATGGCAATCTTGAGCAGTTCTTC. This codes for CATSRDGNLEQFF.

This rearrangement joins TRBV5-1 to TRBJ1-4; TRBD1 matches at 9 bases. There are 16 residues in the CDR3. Germline CDR1 reads SGHRS; CDR2 reads YFSETQ. The J segment lost 5 bases and the V segment lost 4 bases, leaving 9 bases of the junction unmatched. The CDR3 DNA follows: TGCGCCAGCAGCCCTCCCCGGGGGACAGGGAATGAAAAACTGTTTTTT. It encodes CASSPPRGTGNEKLFF.